This is a list of T cell receptor beta chains from one sample in a study of spatial heterogeneity in lung cancer. One entry per CDR3 protein results from TCRdb running MiXCR on the 5' RACE reads. The sample lists roughly 70,000 distinct CDR3 sequences, about an eighth occurring once. The sample was PBMCs, taken at surgery. These receptors came from a male donor with early-stage non-small cell lung cancer. CDR3s include the opening cysteine and the closing phenylalanine or tryptophan. D genes are given only for firm matches. A clone size is listed for some rows: how often the clone was seen (once, few, many), or a class if it is expanded.

CASSPGGSGPYTGELFF | TGCGCCAGCAGCCCCGGGGGTAGCGGGCCCTACACCGGGGAGCTGTTTTTT | many | TRBJ2-2 | TRBD2 | TRBV5-1
CASSNLGTLSRSGGYTF | TGTGCCAGTAGTAATCTGGGTACGCTTTCACGCTCTGGAGGCTACACCTTC | - | TRBJ1-2 | - | TRBV19
CATSEFIAGRAGTQYF | TGTGCCACCAGTGAATTCATAGCGGGAAGAGCGGGTACGCAGTATTTT | - | TRBJ2-3 | TRBD2 | TRBV24-1
CASSLVGRNEQFF | TGTGCCAGCAGCTTAGTCGGGAGAAATGAGCAGTTCTTC | few | TRBJ2-1 | - | TRBV7-9
CASRTGPGELFF | TGTGCCAGTAGAACAGGCCCCGGGGAGCTGTTTTTT | few | TRBJ2-2 | - | TRBV19
CSVRVPDREETQYF | TGCAGCGTTAGGGTGCCGGACAGAGAAGAGACCCAGTACTTC | many | TRBJ2-5 | - | TRBV29-1
CASSLDPSGGSEQFF | TGCGCCAGCAGCTTGGATCCAAGCGGCGGGTCTGAGCAGTTCTTC | - | TRBJ2-1 | - | TRBV5-1
CASSSGRQGYTF | TGTGCCAGCAGTTCGGGCAGGCAAGGCTACACCTTC | - | TRBJ1-2 | - | TRBV6-2/TRBV6-3
CASSVEGRSPNEQFF | TGTGCCAGCAGCGTAGAAGGGAGGAGTCCTAATGAGCAGTTCTTC | many | TRBJ2-1 | - | TRBV9
CASSQDLVALQYF | TGTGCCAGCAGCCAAGATCTGGTTGCTCTACAATACTTC | few | TRBJ2-7 | - | TRBV14
CASSQGTSDDNEQFF | TGTGCCAGCAGCCAAGGGACTAGCGATGACAATGAGCAGTTCTTC | few | TRBJ2-1 | TRBD2 | TRBV4-2
CASSLRLDEQFF | TGTGCCAGCAGCCTCAGACTTGACGAGCAGTTCTTC | many | TRBJ2-1 | - | TRBV11-2
CASSSGQERNYGYTF | TGTGCCAGCAGCTCGGGACAGGAAAGGAACTATGGCTACACCTTC | many | TRBJ1-2 | TRBD1 | TRBV7-6
CSVRTGGNQPQHF | TGCAGCGTCCGGACAGGGGGCAATCAGCCCCAGCATTTT | many | TRBJ1-5 | TRBD1 | TRBV29-1
CASSLLAGSSNQPQHF | TGTGCCAGCAGTTTATTGGCCGGGTCGAGCAATCAGCCCCAGCATTTT | many | TRBJ1-5 | - | TRBV27
CSVARVMNTEAFF | TGCAGCGTTGCCCGGGTCATGAACACTGAAGCTTTCTTT | few | TRBJ1-1 | - | TRBV29-1
CAISKTGDENEQYF | TGTGCCATCAGTAAGACAGGGGATGAAAACGAGCAGTACTTC | few | TRBJ2-7 | TRBD1 | TRBV10-3
CASGRERNEKLFF | TGTGCCAGCGGTCGTGAGAGGAATGAAAAACTGTTTTTT | - | TRBJ1-4 | - | TRBV2
CASSLVSGSEQFF | TGTGCCAGCAGCTTGGTTTCAGGGAGTGAGCAGTTCTTC | few | TRBJ2-1 | - | TRBV5-4
CATSDLTGTGVYEQYF | TGTGCCACCAGTGATCTTACCGGGACAGGAGTCTACGAGCAGTACTTC | once | TRBJ2-7 | TRBD1 | TRBV24-1
CASSLAGSNYGYTF | TGTGCCAGCAGCTTGGCCGGCAGTAACTATGGCTACACCTTC | few | TRBJ1-2 | - | TRBV5-6
CASSRQWGLAGELFF | TGTGCCAGCAGCAGACAGTGGGGATTAGCGGGGGAGCTGTTTTTT | - | TRBJ2-2 | - | TRBV6-5
CSVPPGGQGIYNEQFF | TGCAGCGTACCCCCGGGGGGACAGGGCATCTACAATGAGCAGTTCTTC | - | TRBJ2-1 | TRBD1 | TRBV29-1
CSAMTRLAYTEAFF | TGCAGCGCTATGACGAGGCTTGCTTACACTGAAGCTTTCTTT | - | TRBJ1-1 | - | TRBV29-1
CASSQLPRAEAFF | TGTGCCAGCAGCCAACTACCCAGGGCTGAAGCTTTCTTT | few | TRBJ1-1 | - | TRBV11-3
CASSLSRTGVEKLFF | TGCGCCAGCAGCTTGTCTCGGACGGGGGTGGAAAAACTGTTTTTT | few | TRBJ1-4 | - | TRBV5-1
CASSSPGRKEETQYF | TGCGCCAGCAGCTCCCCGGGACGGAAAGAAGAGACCCAGTACTTC | few | TRBJ2-5 | - | TRBV5-1